Shown below are 22 T cell receptor beta chains from a single sample sequenced in a study of T cell responses to AZD1222 COVID-19 vaccine. This table comes from immunoSEQ multiplex PCR, and its TCRdb copy is limited to in-frame clones, with some not included. The table lists about 110,000 clones, more than 90% of them singletons, with under 2.5% in the top ten. Source: peripheral blood, taken on day 0 of AZD1222 vaccination. The source is an adult in good health.

The rearrangement links TRBV7-3 to TRBJ2-1, with 8 bases identical to TRBD1. The CDR3 is 12 amino acids. Germline V lookup: CDR1 SGHTA, CDR2 FQGTGA. Trimming removed 6 bases from V and 7 bases from J; junction bases left unmatched: 2. CDR3 in amino acids: CASSTGGNEQFF. CDR3 sequence (DNA): TGTGCCAGCAGTACAGGGGGGAATGAGCAGTTCTTC.

The CDR3 coding sequence is TGCGCCAGCAGCCCAAGGACAGGGGATAGCTATGGCTACACCTTC. It encodes CASSPRTGDSYGYTF. V is TRBV5-1 and J is TRBJ1-2, with TRBD1 matching over 9 bases. This CDR3 is built from 15 residues. Germline V gene data show CDR1 as SGHRS and CDR2 as YFSETQ. J was trimmed by 4 bases and V by 4 bases; bases with no gene match: 8.

The CDR3 DNA reads TGTGCCAGCAGCCACCGGGACATCGATCAGCCCCAGCATTTT. It is translated as CASSHRDIDQPQHF. The chain couples TRBV7-9 to TRBJ1-5; D might be TRBD1 (6 bases). Germline V CDR1 and CDR2: SEHNR, FQNEAQ (reference sequence). The V end lost 5 bases, the J end lost 5 bases, and 13 bases lay between the germline ends. The CDR3 loop spans 14 amino acids.

The chain has TRBV19 and TRBJ1-1; D unresolved. Deletions cut 3 bases from V and 3 bases from J, with 11 bases between. This CDR3 is 14 amino acids long. Germline V gives CDR1 LNHDA, CDR2 SQIVND (reference sequence). CDR3 coding DNA: TGTGCCAGTAGTATGCGCCAGAGACACACTGAAGCTTTCTTT. Translation gives CASSMRQRHTEAFF.

V usage is TRBV18 and J usage is TRBJ2-4; a possible D gene is TRBD2 (6 bases). Germline lookup yields CDR1 KGHSH and CDR2 LQKENI. V shed 3 bases and J shed 1 base, with 13 bases lying between them. The CDR3 spans 16 residues. CDR3 sequence: CASSPEGGRAKNIQYF. Written as DNA, the CDR3 is TGTGCCAGCTCACCGGAGGGCGGAAGGGCCAAAAACATTCAGTACTTC.

Only one count was recorded for this clone. The gene calls are TRBV2 and TRBJ1-5; 10 bases fit TRBD1. This CDR3 contains 17 residues. The V segment lost 6 bases and the J segment 0 bases; nucleotides outside the gene matches: 8. The germline V gene has CDR1 SNHLY and CDR2 FYNNEI. CDR3 bases: TGTGCCAGCAGACCGGGACAGGGGATGATTAGCAATCAGCCCCAGCATTTT. Protein product: CASRPGQGMISNQPQHF.

The chain employs TRBV11-2 and TRBJ2-5; D is possibly TRBD2 (6 bases). Trimming shortened V by 4 bases and J by 0 bases, and 12 bases separated the two germline ends. This CDR3 spans 15 amino acids. Germline-derived CDR1 and CDR2 are SGHAT and FQNNGV. CDR3 DNA: TGTGCCAGCAGCTCAGTTGGGGGGTACCAAGAGACCCAGTACTTC. Translation: CASSSVGGYQETQYF.

V usage is TRBV30 and J usage is TRBJ2-1, with D possibly called TRBD1 or TRBD2 (6 bases each). This CDR3 region has 20 residues. Germline V gene lookup returns CDR1 GTSNPN and CDR2 SVGIG (reference sequence). V was clipped by 0 bases and J by 0 bases, with 24 bases between them. CDR3 nucleotides: TGTGCCTGGAGTGTATTTAGGGGGGACTTGGCGGCTAGCTCCTACAATGAGCAGTTCTTC. It yields the protein CAWSVFRGDLAASSYNEQFF.

The chain links TRBV7-9 to TRBJ1-4; no reliable D call. The CDR3 sequence is 13 residues long. Germline loops: CDR1 SEHNR, CDR2 FQNEAQ (reference sequence). V was pared by 2 bases and J by 8 bases, with 9 bases between. As DNA, the CDR3 is TGTGCCAGCAGCTTACGTAGCGGAGAAAAACTGTTTTTT. Translated, it gives CASSLRSGEKLFF.

CDR3 nucleotides: TGTGCCAGCAGTTACCCCTCTAGCGGGGAAGAGACCCAGTACTTC. This codes for CASSYPSSGEETQYF. The chain carries TRBV6-2 or TRBV6-3 and TRBJ2-5; 9 bases match TRBD2. Germline CDR1 MNHEY, CDR2 SVGEGT. J lost 3 bases, V lost 2 bases, and 4 bases had no gene match. CDR3 length equals 15 residues.

The chain employs TRBV5-1 and TRBJ1-5; D uncertain. The CDR3 extends over 16 amino acids. V was clipped by 3 bases and J by 1 base, with 14 bases between them. Germline CDR1 and CDR2: SGHRS and YFSETQ. The CDR3 nucleotides read TGCGCCAGCAGCTCTGCCCCTTTCGGGAGCAATCAGCCCCAGCATTTT. The encoded protein is CASSSAPFGSNQPQHF.

As to this clone: At the DNA level, this CDR3 is encoded by other sequences in the same sample as well. The chain carries TRBV7-9 and TRBJ2-2; TRBD1 agrees at 7 bases. Germline V gene sequence: CDR1 SEHNR, CDR2 FQNEAQ (reference sequence). Trimming took 3 bases from V and 3 from J; bases not matched to a gene: 1. The CDR3 extends over 14 amino acids. The CDR3 sequence is CASSFQGDTGELFF. In DNA, the CDR3 is TGTGCCAGCAGCTTTCAGGGGGACACCGGGGAGCTGTTTTTT. Complete variable domain (other parts from reference TRBV7-9 and TRBJ2-2): DTGVSQNPRHKITKRGQNVTFRCDPISEHNRLYWYRQTLGQGPEFLTYFQNEAQLEKSRLLSDRFSAERPKGSFSTLEIQRTEQGDSAMYLCASSFQGDTGELFFGEGSRLTVL.

This rearrangement joins TRBV27 to TRBJ2-7; D is perhaps TRBD1 or TRBD2 (5 bases each). Per germline, CDR1 MNHEY and CDR2 SMNVEV (reference sequence). The V and J ends lost 5 bases and 0 bases respectively, with 14 bases between them. CDR3 size: 15 residues. The CDR3 DNA follows: TGTGCCAGCAGTCCTACGGGACGGAGCTCCTACGAGCAGTACTTC. Translation gives CASSPTGRSSYEQYF.

This chain joins TRBV4-3 and TRBJ1-1; the D gene is possibly TRBD1 (6 bases). Trimming shortened V by 0 bases and J by 1 base, and 18 bases separated the two germline ends. The V gene's germline CDR1 is LGHNA and CDR2 YSLEER. This CDR3 is 18 amino acids long. The CDR3 region is CASSQDLALGDKNTEAFF. For the CDR3, the DNA is TGCGCCAGCAGCCAAGATTTGGCTTTGGGGGACAAGAACACTGAAGCTTTCTTT.

This chain connects TRBV9 to TRBJ1-1; D unresolved. This CDR3 has 15 residues. V was cut by 4 bases and J by 4 bases, with 17 bases left in between. CDR1 is SGDLS and CDR2 is YYNGEE in the germline V gene. The CDR3 loop is CASSRSGKKGTEAFF. The CDR3 coding sequence is TGTGCCAGCAGCCGTAGCGGGAAAAAGGGCACTGAAGCTTTCTTT. The complete variable domain, with remaining parts taken from reference TRBV9 and TRBJ1-1, reads DSGVTQTPKHLITATGQRVTLRCSPRSGDLSVYWYQQSLDQGLQFLIQYYNGEERAKGNILERFSAQQFPDLHSELNLSSLELGDSALYFCASSRSGKKGTEAFFGQGTRLTVV.

On this clone: Other DNA sequences within the sample encode an identical CDR3. The gene calls are TRBV2 and TRBJ1-2, with 8 bases fitting TRBD1. The length of the CDR3 is 14 residues. Germline V gene lookup returns CDR1 SNHLY and CDR2 FYNNEI. Trimming at V came to 0 bases and at J to 4 bases, leaving 1 base not matched to a gene. The CDR3 DNA is TGTGCCAGCAGTGAAGCTACAGGGGGCTATGGCTACACCTTC. It translates to CASSEATGGYGYTF.

The J gene is TRBJ1-3, the V gene TRBV24-1; 8 nucleotides line up with TRBD1. The CDR3 runs 16 residues. The trim removed 3 bases at V and 2 bases at J, leaving 5 bases unmatched. Germline CDR1 is KGHDR and CDR2 is SFDVKD. CDR3 amino acids: CATSDRATGAGNTIYF. As DNA, the CDR3 is TGTGCCACCAGTGATCGCGCGACAGGGGCTGGAAACACCATATATTTT.

This clone was seen a single time. This rearrangement joins TRBV5-5 to TRBJ1-4; D call uncertain. Trimming stripped 2 bases from V and 0 bases from J, with 8 bases between. The CDR3 extends over 15 amino acids. The V gene's germline CDR1 is SGHKS and CDR2 YYEKEE (reference sequence). The CDR3, as DNA: TGTGCCAGCAGCTTTATTGCCACAACTAATGAAAAACTGTTTTTT. It codes for CASSFIATTNEKLFF.

This rearrangement joins TRBV2 to TRBJ1-1; no definite D call. This CDR3 is built from 12 residues. Trimming left V 9 bases short and J 7 bases short, with 15 bases between. Germline V lookup: CDR1 SNHLY, CDR2 FYNNEI. CDR3 amino acids: CARFFGPSEAFF. The CDR3 DNA follows: TGTGCCAGATTCTTCGGGCCGAGTGAAGCTTTCTTT.

This chain uses TRBV28 with TRBJ2-3, with 9 nucleotides matching TRBD2. From germline, CDR1 is MDHEN and CDR2 SYDVKM. Trimming cost V 6 bases and J 8 bases; bases outside gene matches: 9. This CDR3 is 14 amino acids long. CDR3 residues: CASSSSGRLGTQYF. The CDR3 nucleotides are TGTGCCAGCAGCTCCAGCGGGAGGTTGGGTACGCAGTATTTT.

The chain couples TRBV2 to TRBJ1-6; 9 positions match TRBD1. The J segment lost 10 bases and the V segment lost 6 bases, leaving 10 bases of the junction unmatched. The CDR3 is made up of 15 amino acids. CDR1 is SNHLY and CDR2 is FYNNEI in the germline V gene. The chain's CDR3 is CASRNGDRETSPLHF. CDR3 DNA sequence: TGTGCCAGCAGAAACGGGGACAGGGAAACGTCACCCCTCCACTTT.

Here the CDR3 reads CASSPPGRLEAFF. The CDR3 coding sequence is TGCGCCAGCAGCCCCCCTGGGCGGTTGGAAGCTTTCTTT. The chain links TRBV4-1 to TRBJ1-1; D not certain. CDR1 MGHRA and CDR2 YSYEKL come from the germline V gene. V was shortened by 4 bases and J by 8 bases, with 14 bases between the two germline ends. The CDR3 totals 13 residues.